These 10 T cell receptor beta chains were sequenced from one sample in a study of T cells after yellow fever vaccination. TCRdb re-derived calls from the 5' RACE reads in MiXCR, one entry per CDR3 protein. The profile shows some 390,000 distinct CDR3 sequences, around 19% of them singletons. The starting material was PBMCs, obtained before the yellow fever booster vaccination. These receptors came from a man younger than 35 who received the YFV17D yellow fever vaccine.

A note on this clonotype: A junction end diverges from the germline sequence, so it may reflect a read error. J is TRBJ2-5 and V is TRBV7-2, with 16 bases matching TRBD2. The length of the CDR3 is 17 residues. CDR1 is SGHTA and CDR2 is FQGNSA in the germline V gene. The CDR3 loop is CASSLAPSGTSGGARGF. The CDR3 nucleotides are TGTGCCAGCAGCTTAGCGCCGTCCGGGACTAGCGGGGGGGCGCGGGGCTTT.

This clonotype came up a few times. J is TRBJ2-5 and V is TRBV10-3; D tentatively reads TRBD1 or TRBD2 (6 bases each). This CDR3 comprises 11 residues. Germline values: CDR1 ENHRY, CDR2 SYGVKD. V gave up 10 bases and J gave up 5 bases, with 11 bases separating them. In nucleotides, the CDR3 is TGTGCCAGTCAGGGGAGGGAGACCCAGTACTTC. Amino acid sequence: CASQGRETQYF.

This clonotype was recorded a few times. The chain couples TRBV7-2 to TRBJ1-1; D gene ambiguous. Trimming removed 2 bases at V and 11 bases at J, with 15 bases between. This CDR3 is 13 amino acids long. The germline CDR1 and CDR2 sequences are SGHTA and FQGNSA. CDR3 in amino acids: CASSLPAPHSAFF. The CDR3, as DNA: TGTGCCAGCAGCTTACCAGCCCCCCATTCGGCTTTCTTT.

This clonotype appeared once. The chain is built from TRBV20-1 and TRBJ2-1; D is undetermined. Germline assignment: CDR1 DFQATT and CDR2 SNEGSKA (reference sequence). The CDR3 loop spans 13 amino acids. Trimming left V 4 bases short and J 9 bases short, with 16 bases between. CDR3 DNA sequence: TGCAGTGCTACTGGACCAGCGCTGCTTGAGCAGTTCTTC. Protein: CSATGPALLEQFF.

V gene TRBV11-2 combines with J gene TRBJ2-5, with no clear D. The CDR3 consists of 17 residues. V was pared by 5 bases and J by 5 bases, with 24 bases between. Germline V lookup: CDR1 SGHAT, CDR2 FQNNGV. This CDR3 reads CASSTALVAGFEETQYF. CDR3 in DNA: TGTGCCAGCAGCACCGCGCTCGTGGCAGGTTTCGAGGAGACCCAGTACTTC.

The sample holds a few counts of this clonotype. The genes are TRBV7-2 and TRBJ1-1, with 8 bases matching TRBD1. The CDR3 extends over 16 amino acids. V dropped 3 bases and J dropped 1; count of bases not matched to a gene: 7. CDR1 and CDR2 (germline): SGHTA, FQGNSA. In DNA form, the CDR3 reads TGTGCCAGCAGCTTGGGGGCGACAGGGGAGAACACTGAAGCTTTCTTT. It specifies CASSLGATGENTEAFF.

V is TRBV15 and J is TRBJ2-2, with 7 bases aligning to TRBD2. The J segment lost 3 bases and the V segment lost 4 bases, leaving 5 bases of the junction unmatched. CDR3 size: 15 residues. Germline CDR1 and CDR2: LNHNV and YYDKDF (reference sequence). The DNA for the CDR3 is TGTGCCACCAGCAAGAGCGGGGAGTACACCGGGGAGCTGTTTTTT. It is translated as CATSKSGEYTGELFF. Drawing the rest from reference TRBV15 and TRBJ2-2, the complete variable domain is DAMVIQNPRYQVTQFGKPVTLSCSQTLNHNVMYWYQQKSSQAPKLLFHYYDKDFNNEADTPDNFQSRRPNTSFCFLDIRSPGLGDTAMYLCATSKSGEYTGELFFGEGSRLTVL.

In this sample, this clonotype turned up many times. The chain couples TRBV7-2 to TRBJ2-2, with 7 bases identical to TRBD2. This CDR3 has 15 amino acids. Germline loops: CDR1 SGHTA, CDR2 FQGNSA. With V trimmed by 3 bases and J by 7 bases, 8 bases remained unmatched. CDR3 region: CASSLRAGERGELFF. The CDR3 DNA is TGTGCCAGCAGCTTGAGGGCGGGGGAGCGCGGGGAGCTGTTTTTT.

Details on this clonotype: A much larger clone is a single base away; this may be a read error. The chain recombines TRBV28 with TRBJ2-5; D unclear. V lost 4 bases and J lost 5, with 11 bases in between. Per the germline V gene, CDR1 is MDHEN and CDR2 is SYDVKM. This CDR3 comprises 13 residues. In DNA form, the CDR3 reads TGTGCCAGCAGTTCCGCGGTCTATGAGACCCAGTACTTC. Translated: CASSSAVYETQYF.

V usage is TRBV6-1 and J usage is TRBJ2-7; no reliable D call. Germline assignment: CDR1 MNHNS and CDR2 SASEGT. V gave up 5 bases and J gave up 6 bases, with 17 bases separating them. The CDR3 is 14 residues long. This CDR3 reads CASSMQVPALEQYF. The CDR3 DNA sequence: TGTGCCAGCAGTATGCAGGTGCCGGCTCTCGAGCAGTACTTC.